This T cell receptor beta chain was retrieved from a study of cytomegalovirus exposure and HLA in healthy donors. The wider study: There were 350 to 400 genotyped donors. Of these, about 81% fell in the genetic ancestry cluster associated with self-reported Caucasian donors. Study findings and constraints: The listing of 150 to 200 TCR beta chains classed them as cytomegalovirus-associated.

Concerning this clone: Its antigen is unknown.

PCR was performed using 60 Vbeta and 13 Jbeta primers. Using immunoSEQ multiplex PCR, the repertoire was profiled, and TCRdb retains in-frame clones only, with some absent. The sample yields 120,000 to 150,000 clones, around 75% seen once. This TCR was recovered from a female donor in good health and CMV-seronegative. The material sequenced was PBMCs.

Here the CDR3 DNA reads TGTGCCAGCAGCCCGGGGGACCGAGATAGCAATCAGCCCCAGCATTTT. Encoded protein: CASSPGDRDSNQPQHF. The V call is TRBV28, the J call TRBJ1-5, with a weak D call TRBD1 (5 bases). The CDR3 length is 16 residues. CDR1 MDHEN and CDR2 SYDVKM come from the germline V gene. Deletions cut 6 bases from V and 0 bases from J, with 15 bases between.